The subject of this entry is one T cell receptor (beta chain). Its cognate antigen is unknown. The run depth of the assay was deep. This table comes from immunoSEQ multiplex PCR, and its TCRdb copy is limited to in-frame clones, with some not included. The sample includes approximately 1,500,000 clones, about 98% of them seen just once. This entry belongs to a study of shared clonotypes between healthy human individuals. Study-level points and caveats: Lower generation probabilities were found for non-shared clonotypes than for those shared by all four donors. Naive subsets usually exceeded memory subsets in estimated richness. Clonotype sharing among donors was expected to depend on sequencing depth.

Germline assignment: CDR1 SGDLS and CDR2 YYNGEE. The CDR3 length is 14 residues. Germline trimming cut 4 bases from V and 7 bases from J; bases unmatched to any gene: 8. The chain uses TRBV9 and TRBJ2-7; TRBD2 agrees at 10 bases. This clonotype was obtained from a man aged 25-45 years in good health. The source material was naive CD4+ T cells sorted from blood. As to subset: CD45RA+ positively selected. The CDR3 sequence is CASSPSAGGREQYF. CDR3 sequence (DNA): TGTGCCAGCAGCCCTTCAGCGGGAGGGCGGGAGCAGTACTTC.